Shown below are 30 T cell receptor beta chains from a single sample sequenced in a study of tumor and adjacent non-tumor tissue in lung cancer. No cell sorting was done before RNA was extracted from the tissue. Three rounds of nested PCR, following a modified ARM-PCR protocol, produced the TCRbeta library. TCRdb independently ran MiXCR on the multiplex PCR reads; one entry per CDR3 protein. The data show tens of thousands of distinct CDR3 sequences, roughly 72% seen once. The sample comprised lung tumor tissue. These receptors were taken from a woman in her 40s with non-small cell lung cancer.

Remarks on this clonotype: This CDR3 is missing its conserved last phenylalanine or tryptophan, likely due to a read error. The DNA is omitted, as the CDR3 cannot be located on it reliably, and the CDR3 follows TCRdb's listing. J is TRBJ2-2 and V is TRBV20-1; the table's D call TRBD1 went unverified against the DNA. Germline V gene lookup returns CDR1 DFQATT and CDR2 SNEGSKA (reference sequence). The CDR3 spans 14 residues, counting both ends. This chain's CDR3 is CSALPGHDTGELFL.

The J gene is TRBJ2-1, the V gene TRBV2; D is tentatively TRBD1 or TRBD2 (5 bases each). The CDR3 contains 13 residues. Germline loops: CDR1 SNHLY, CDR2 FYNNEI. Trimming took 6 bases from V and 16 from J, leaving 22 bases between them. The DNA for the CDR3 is TGTGCCAGCAGGGCCCTAGGGACGGGCGACCACTTCTTC. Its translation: CASRALGTGDHFF. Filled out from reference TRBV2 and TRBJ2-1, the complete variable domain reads EPEVTQTPSHQVTQMGQEVILRCVPISNHLYFYWYRQILGQKVEFLVSFYNNEISEKSEIFDDQFSVERPDGSNFTLKIRSTKLEDSAMYFCASRALGTGDHFFGPGTRLTVL.

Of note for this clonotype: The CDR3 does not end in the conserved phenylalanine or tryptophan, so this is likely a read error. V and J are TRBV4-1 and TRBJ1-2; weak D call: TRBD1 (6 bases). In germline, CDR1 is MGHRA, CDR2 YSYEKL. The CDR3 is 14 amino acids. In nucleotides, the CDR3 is TGCGCCGGCAGCCAGGTCAGGGGATTAGGCGGCTACACCATG. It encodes CAGSQVRGLGGYTM.

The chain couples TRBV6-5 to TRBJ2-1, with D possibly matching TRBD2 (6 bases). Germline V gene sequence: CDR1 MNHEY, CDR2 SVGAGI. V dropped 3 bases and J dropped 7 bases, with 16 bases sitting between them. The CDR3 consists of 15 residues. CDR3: CASSYTVGGRNEQFF. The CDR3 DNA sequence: TGTGCCAGCAGTTATACGGTGGGAGGAAGGAATGAGCAGTTCTTC.

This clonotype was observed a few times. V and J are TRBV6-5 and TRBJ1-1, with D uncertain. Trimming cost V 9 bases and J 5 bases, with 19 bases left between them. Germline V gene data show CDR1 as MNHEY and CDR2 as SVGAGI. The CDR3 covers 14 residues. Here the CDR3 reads CASSSLGWDTEAFF. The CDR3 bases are TGTGCCAGTAGCAGCCTGGGATGGGATACTGAAGCTTTCTTT.

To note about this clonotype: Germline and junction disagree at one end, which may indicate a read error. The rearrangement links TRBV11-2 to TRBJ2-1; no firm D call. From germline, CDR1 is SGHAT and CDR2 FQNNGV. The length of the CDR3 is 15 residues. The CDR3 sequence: CAISLGVGSYNEQLF. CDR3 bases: TGTGCCATCAGTCTTGGCGTAGGCTCCTACAATGAGCAGTTATTC.

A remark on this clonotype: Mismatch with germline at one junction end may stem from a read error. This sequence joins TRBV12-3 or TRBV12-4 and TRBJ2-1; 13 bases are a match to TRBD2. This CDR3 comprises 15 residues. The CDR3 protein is CSSSPTSGRAREQFF. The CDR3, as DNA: TGTTCCAGCAGCCCTACTAGCGGGAGGGCTAGGGAGCAGTTCTTC.

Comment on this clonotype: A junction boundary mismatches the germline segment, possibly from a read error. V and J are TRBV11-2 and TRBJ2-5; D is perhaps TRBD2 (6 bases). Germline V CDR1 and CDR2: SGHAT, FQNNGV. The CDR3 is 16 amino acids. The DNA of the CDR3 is TGTGCTAGCAACTTAGGACTACAGCATCAGTGGGAGACCCAGTACTTC. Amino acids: CASNLGLQHQWETQYF.

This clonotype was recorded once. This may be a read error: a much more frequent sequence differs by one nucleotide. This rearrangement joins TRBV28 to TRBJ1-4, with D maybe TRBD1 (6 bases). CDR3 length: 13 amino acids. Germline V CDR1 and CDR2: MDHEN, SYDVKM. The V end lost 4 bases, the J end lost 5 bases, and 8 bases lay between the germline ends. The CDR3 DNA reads TGTGCCAGCAGTTACCAGGGGAATGAAAAACTGTTTTTT. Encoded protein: CASSYQGNEKLFF.

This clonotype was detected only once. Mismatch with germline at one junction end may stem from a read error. This CDR3 reads CASSLRFPSAGQGETQHF. Written as DNA, the CDR3 is TGCGCCAGCAGCCTACGATTCCCTAGCGCGGGTCAGGGGGAGACCCAGCACTTC. The chain joins TRBV11-2 to TRBJ2-5; perhaps TRBD1 as D (7 bases). CDR1 SGHAT and CDR2 FQNNGV come from the germline V gene. The CDR3 is 18 amino acids. The full variable domain, in which reference TRBV11-2 and TRBJ2-5 provide the parts outside the CDR3, is EAGVAQSPRYKIIEKRQSVAFWCNPISGHATLYWYQQILGQGPKLLIQFQNNGVVDDSQLPKDRFSAERLKGVDSTLKIQPAKLEDSAVYLCASSLRFPSAGQGETQHFGPGTRLLVL.

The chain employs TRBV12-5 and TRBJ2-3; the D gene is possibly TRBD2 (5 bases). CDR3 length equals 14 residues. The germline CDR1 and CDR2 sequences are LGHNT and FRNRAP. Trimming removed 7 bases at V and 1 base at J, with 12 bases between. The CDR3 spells CASDLMEGTDTQYF. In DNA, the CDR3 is TGTGCTAGTGATTTAATGGAGGGCACAGATACGCAGTATTTT.

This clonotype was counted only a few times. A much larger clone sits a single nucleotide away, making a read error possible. The CDR3 nucleotides read TGTGCCAGCAGCGCCGGGACAGCGGACACCTGGGAGCTGTTTTTT. Protein: CASSAGTADTWELFF. This chain connects TRBV5-5 to TRBJ2-2; 7 bases are shared with TRBD1. The CDR3 has 15 amino acids. Germline assignment: CDR1 SGHKS and CDR2 YYEKEE (reference sequence).

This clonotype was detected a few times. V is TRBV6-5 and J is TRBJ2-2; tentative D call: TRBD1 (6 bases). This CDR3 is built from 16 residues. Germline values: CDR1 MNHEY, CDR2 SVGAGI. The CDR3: CVSSRSRTANTGELFF. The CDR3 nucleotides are TGTGTTAGCAGCCGCAGTCGGACAGCGAACACCGGGGAGCTGTTTTTT.

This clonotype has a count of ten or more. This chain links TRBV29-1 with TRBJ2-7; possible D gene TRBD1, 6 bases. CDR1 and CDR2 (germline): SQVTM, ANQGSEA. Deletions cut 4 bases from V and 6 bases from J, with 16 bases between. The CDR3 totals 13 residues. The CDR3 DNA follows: TGCAGCGTTGTTGGGGGCGTTTTTGGCGAGCAGTACTTC. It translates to CSVVGGVFGEQYF.

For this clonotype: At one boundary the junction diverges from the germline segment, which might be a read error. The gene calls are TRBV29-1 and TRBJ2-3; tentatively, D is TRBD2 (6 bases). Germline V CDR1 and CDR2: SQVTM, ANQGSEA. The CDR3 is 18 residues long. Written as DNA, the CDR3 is TGCAGCGTTGAACCGACCCCCCGACTAGTTGTTAACACAGTTACGCAGTATTTT. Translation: CSVEPTPRLVVNTVTQYF.

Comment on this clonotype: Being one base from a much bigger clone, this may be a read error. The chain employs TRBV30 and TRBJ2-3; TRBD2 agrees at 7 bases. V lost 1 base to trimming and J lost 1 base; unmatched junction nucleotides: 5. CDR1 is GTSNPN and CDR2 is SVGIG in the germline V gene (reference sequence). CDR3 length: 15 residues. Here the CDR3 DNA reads TGTGCCTGGAGTGCTAGCGGCAGAGGCACAGATACGCAGTATTTT. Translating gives CAWSASGRGTDTQYF.

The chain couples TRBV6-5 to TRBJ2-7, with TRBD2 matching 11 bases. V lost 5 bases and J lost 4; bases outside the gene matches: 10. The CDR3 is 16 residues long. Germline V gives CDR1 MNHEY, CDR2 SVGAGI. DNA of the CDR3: TGTGCCAGCAGTCACCAACTAGCGGGGGTAGATTACGAGCAGTACTTC. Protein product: CASSHQLAGVDYEQYF.

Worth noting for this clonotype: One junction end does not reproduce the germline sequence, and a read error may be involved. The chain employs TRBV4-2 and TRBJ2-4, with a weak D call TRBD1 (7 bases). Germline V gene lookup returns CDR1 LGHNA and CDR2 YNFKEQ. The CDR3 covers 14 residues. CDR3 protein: CARSQTGRGNIQYF. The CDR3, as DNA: TGTGCCAGGAGCCAGACAGGGCGGGGAAACATTCAGTATTTC.

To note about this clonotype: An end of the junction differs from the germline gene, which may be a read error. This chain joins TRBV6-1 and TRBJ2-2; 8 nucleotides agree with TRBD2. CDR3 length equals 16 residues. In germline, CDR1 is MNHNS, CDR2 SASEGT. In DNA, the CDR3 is TGCGCCAGCAGTGAAAGTGCGGGAGGCAACACCGGGGAGCTGTTATTT. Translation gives CASSESAGGNTGELLF.

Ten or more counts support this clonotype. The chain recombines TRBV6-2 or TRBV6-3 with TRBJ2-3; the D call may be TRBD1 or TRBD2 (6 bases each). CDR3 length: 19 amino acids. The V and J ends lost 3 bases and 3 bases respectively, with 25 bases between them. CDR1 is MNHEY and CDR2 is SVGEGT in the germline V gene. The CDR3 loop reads CASSYGPILQGGGTDTQYF. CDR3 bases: TGTGCCAGCAGTTATGGCCCGATCTTACAGGGAGGAGGAACAGATACGCAGTATTTT.

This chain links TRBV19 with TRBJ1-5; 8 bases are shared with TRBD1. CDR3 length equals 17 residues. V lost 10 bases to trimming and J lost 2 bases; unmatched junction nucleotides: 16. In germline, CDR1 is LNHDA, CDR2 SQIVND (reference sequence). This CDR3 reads CAKTRSTGANRNQPQHF. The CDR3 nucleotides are TGTGCCAAAACGCGTTCGACAGGGGCTAATCGCAATCAGCCCCAGCATTTT.

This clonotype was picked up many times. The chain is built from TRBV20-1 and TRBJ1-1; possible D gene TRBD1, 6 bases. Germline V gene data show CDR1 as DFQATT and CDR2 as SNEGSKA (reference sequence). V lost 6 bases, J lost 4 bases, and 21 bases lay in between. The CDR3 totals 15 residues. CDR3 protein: CSARILGGGVTEAFF. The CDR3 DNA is TGCAGTGCCCGGATCTTAGGGGGTGGTGTCACTGAAGCTTTCTTT.

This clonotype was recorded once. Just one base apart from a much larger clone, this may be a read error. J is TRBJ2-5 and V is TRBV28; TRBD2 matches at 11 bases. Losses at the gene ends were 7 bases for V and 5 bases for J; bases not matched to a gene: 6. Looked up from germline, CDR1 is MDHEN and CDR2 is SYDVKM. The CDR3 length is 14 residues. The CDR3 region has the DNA TGTGCCAGCAATCCTAGCGGGAGGCGCGAGACCCAGTACTTC. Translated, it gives CASNPSGRRETQYF.

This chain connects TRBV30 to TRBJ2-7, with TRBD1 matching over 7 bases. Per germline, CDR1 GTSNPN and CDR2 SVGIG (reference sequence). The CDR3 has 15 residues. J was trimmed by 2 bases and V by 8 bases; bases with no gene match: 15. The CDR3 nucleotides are TGTGCCCGGGATCGCCCTGACAGGGTCACCTACGAGCAGTACTTC. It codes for CARDRPDRVTYEQYF.

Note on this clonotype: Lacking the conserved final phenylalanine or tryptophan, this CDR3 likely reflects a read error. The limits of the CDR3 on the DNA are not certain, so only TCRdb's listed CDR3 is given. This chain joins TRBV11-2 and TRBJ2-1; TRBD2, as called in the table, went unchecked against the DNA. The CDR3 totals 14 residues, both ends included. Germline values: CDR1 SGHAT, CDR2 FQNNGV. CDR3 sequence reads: CASSWTSGNNELFL.

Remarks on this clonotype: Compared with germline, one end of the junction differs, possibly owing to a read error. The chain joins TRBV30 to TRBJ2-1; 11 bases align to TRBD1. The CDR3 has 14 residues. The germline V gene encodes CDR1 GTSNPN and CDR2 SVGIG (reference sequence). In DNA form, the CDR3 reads TGTGCCTGCGGGAGGACAGGGGGCTATGGTGAGCGGTTCTTC. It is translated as CACGRTGGYGERFF. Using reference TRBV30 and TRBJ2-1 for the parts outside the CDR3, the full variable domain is SQTIHQWPATLVQPVGSPLSLECTVEGTSNPNLYWYRQAAGRGLQLLFYSVGIGQISSEVPQNLSASRPQDRQFILSSKKLLLSDSGFYLCACGRTGGYGERFFGPGTRLTVL.

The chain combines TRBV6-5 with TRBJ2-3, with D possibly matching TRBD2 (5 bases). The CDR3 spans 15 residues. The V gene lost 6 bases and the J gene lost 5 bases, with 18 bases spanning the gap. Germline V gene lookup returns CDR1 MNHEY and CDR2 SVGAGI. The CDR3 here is CASRYRPRAEDTQYF. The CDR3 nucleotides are TGTGCCAGCAGATACCGGCCGAGGGCAGAAGATACGCAGTATTTT.

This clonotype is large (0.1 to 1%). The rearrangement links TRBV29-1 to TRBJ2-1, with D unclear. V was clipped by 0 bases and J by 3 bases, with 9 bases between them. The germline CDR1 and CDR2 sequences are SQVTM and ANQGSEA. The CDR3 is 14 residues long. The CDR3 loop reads CSVEDPRSYNEQFF. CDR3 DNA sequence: TGCAGCGTTGAAGACCCTCGGAGCTACAATGAGCAGTTCTTC.

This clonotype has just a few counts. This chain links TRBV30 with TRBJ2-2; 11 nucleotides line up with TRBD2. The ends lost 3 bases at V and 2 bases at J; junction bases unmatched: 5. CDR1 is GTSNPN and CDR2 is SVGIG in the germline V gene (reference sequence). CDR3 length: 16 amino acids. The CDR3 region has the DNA TGTGCCTGGAGCAGAGGGACTAGCGGTAACACCGGGGAGCTGTTTTTT. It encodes CAWSRGTSGNTGELFF.

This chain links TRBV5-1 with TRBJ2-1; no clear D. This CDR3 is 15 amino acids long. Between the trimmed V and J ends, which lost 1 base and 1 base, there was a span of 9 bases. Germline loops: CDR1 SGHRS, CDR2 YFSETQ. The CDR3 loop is CASSLSSMSYNEQFF. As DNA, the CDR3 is TGCGCCAGCAGCTTGTCCTCGATGTCCTACAATGAGCAGTTCTTC.